This TCR beta chain was identified during a study of T cell changes during pregnancy in multiple sclerosis. V lost 4 bases and J lost 1; bases outside the gene matches: 3. Germline V gene lookup returns CDR1 LNHDA and CDR2 SQIVND (reference sequence). The CDR3 length is 16 residues. TCRdb's table, derived via immunoSEQ multiplex PCR, lists solely in-frame clones and lacks some. The data contain tens of thousands of clones, 91% of them singletons. The sequence was collected from a female donor in good health, enrolled as a control in a pregnancy study. The J gene is TRBJ2-2, the V gene TRBV19; 10 nucleotides line up with TRBD1. The sequences come from peripheral blood, collected after pregnancy. The CDR3 sequence: CASSTWDRGNTGELFF. The CDR3 DNA sequence: TGTGCCAGTAGTACTTGGGACAGGGGGAACACCGGGGAGCTGTTTTTT.